This TCR beta chain was identified in a study of blood T cell repertoires in COVID-19. Study-level background: The United States, Italy and Spain provided the acute and convalescent COVID-19 samples. The cDNA or gDNA used as material had been derived from T cells, B-cell-depleted T cells, or PBMCs.

Original processing notes: Reference gene primer amplification yielded estimated nucleated cell counts. Assay used: immunoSEQ multiplex PCR; TCRdb lists only in-frame clones, some missing. V, J and clone size are taken as reported in that table, and D and trimming were inferred from the DNA itself. This sample yields hundreds of thousands of clones, of which about 85% are seen a single time; around 4.2% belongs to the top ten. CDR3 length equals 15 residues. Germline values: CDR1 MNHEY, CDR2 SMNVEV (reference sequence). V shed 4 bases and J 4 bases; nucleotides not matched to a gene: 5. The receptor comes from a woman in her 50s with active or convalescent COVID-19. The sequenced sample consisted of peripheral blood. The chain recombines TRBV27 with TRBJ2-7; 12 bases align to TRBD2. The CDR3 region has the DNA TGTGCCAGCAGTTCCCGACTAGCGGGAGAATACGAGCAGTACTTC. Translation: CASSSRLAGEYEQYF.